The sequence of this T cell receptor beta chain was determined in a study of shared clonotypes between healthy human individuals. Study-level points and caveats: Clonotypes shared by all four donors outscored non-shared clonotypes in generation probability.

The authors divided CD4+ cells into CD45RA+ naive and CD45RA-negative memory subsets. Points on this clone: Its target is not known.

Libraries were prepared by immunoSEQ multiplex PCR; TCRdb keeps only in-frame clonotypes and omits some of them. This sample has millions of clones, with over 85% found just once. Trimming took 3 bases from V and 3 from J, leaving 18 bases between them. The germline V gene encodes CDR1 MNHNS and CDR2 SASEGT. This CDR3 comprises 16 residues. The rearrangement uses TRBV6-1 and TRBJ2-7; D possibly matches TRBD1 or TRBD2 (5 bases each). Sample: naive CD4+ T cells sorted from blood. As to subset: CD45RA+ positively selected. This TCR was sampled from a man younger than 35 in good health. The CDR3 DNA is TGTGCCAGCAGTGATTGGTCGGGGCGCGTGGACTACGAGCAGTACTTC. Protein sequence: CASSDWSGRVDYEQYF.